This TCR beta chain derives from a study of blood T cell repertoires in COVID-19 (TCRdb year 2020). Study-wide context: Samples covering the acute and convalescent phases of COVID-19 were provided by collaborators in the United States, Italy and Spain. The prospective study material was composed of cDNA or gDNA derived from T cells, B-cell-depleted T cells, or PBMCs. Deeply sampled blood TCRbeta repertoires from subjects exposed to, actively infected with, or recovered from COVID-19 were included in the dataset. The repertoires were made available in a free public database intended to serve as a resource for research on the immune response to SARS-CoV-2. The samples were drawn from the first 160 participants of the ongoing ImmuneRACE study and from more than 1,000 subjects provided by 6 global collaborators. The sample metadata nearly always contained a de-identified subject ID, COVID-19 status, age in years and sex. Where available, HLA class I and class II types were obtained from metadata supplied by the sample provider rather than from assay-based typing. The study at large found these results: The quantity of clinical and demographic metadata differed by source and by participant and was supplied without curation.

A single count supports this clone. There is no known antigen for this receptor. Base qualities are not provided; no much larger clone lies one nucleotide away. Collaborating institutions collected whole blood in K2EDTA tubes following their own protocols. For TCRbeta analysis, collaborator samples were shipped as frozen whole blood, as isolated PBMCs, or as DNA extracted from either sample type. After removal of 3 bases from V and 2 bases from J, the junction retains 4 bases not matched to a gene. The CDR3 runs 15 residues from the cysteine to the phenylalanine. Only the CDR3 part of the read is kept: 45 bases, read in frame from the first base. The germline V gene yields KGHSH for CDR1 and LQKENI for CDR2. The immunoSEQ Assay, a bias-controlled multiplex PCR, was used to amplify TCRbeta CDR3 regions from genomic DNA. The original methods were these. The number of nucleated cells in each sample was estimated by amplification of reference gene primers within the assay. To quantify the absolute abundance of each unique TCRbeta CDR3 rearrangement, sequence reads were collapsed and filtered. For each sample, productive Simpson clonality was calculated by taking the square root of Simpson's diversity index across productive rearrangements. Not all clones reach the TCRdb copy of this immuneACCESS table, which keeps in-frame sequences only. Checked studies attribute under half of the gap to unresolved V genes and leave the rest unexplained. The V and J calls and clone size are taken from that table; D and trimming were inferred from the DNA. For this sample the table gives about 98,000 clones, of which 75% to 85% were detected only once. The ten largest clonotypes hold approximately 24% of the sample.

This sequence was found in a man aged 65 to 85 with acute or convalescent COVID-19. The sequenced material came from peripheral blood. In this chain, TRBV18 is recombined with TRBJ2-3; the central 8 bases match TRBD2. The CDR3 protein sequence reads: CASSPGRGATDTQYF. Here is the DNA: TGTGCCAGCTCACCCGGGCGGGGGGCCACAGATACGCAGTATTTT.